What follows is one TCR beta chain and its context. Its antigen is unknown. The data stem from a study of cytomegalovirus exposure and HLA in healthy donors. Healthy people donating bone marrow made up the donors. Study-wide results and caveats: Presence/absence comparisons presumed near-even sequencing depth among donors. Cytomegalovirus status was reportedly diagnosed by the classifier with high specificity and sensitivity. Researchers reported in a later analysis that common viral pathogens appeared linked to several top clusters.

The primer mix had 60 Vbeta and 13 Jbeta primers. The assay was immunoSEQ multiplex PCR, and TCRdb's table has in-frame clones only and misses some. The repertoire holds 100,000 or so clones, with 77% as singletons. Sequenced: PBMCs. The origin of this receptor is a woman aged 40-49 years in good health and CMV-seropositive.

CDR3 residues: CASSYRQGGTEAFF. The CDR3 nucleotides read TGTGCCAGCAGTTACAGACAGGGAGGTACTGAAGCTTTCTTT. The J gene is TRBJ1-1, the V gene TRBV6-6, with 7 bases fitting TRBD1. The germline V gene encodes CDR1 MNHNY and CDR2 SVGAGI (reference sequence). The trim removed 2 bases at V and 5 bases at J, leaving 5 bases unmatched. The CDR3 is 14 amino acids.